This record covers a single T cell receptor beta chain. The antigen remains undetermined. The V end lost 3 bases, the J end lost 5 bases, and 11 bases lay between the germline ends. The CDR3 sequence is 14 residues long. From germline, CDR1 is MNHNS and CDR2 SASEGT. Regarding donors, all were healthy bone marrow donors. The record originates from a study of cytomegalovirus exposure and HLA in healthy donors. Study information: The early release's HLA-typed donors yielded 80 million to 95 million unique TCRs. The study's findings and limits: TCR beta sequences reportedly predicted most subjects' HLA-A and HLA-B alleles accurately. CMV serostatus was the only immune exposure information that was available.

Vbeta (60) and Jbeta (13) primers were used in the PCR. The assay was immunoSEQ multiplex PCR, and TCRdb's table has in-frame clones only and misses some. Of about 82,000 clones in the sample, roughly 74% are singletons; the top ten hold approximately 6%. This TCR was sampled from a woman aged 50 to 60 in good health and CMV-seropositive. The chain joins TRBV6-1 to TRBJ1-5; D is uncertain. The sequencing sample was made of PBMCs. For the CDR3, the DNA is TGTGCCAGCAGTGACTCCTTGGGAGATCAGCCCCAGCATTTT. Its protein product is CASSDSLGDQPQHF.